Only one count was recorded for the clone carrying this TCR beta chain. Its specificity is unknown. Amplification used 60 Vbeta primers and 13 Jbeta primers. Measured with immunoSEQ multiplex PCR; TCRdb has only the in-frame clones, and not every one. Of fewer than 350,000 clones in the sample, about 90% were seen once. The data belong to a study of cytomegalovirus exposure and HLA in healthy donors. For the study at large: For the 300 to 400 genotyped donors, over 80% fell within the Caucasian-associated ancestry cluster.

Study-level findings and limits: Sequencing artifact likely explains a cluster of highly shared sequence variants.

The V end was cut by 2 bases, the J end by 4 bases, with 9 bases between. From germline, CDR1 is SGHDT and CDR2 YYEEEE. The CDR3 runs to 13 residues. The chain has TRBV5-6 and TRBJ1-2, with D tentatively TRBD1 (5 bases). This clonotype originated in a woman aged 18-35 years in good health and CMV-seronegative. The sequenced sample was PBMCs. CDR3 loop: CASSFGGVYGYTF. The CDR3 DNA sequence: TGTGCCAGCAGCTTTGGGGGGGTCTATGGCTACACCTTC.